Listed here are 28 T cell receptor beta chains from one sample, sequenced in a study of blood T cells in healthy people across ages. The use of a sample-barcoded 5' primer and a J-beta primer mix characterized a second PCR of about 7 to 12 cycles. TCRdb independently ran MiXCR on the 5' RACE reads; one entry per CDR3 protein. Altogether about 680,000 distinct CDR3 sequences are present, around 48% being singletons, with the ten largest covering 30% to 35%. The sequenced sample consisted of blood. The source of these receptors is a woman aged 60-70 years in good health.

This chain uses TRBV27 with TRBJ2-7; tentatively, D is TRBD1 (6 bases). V was trimmed by 5 bases and J by 6 bases, leaving 14 bases between them. The CDR3 loop spans 13 amino acids. Germline V lookup: CDR1 MNHEY, CDR2 SMNVEV (reference sequence). Here the CDR3 DNA reads TGTGCCAGCAGTCCTGGTGACAGGTTCGAGCAGTACTTC. This encodes CASSPGDRFEQYF.

This clonotype was seen a handful of times. CDR3 protein: CSARPGTGYNEQFF. DNA for the CDR3: TGCAGTGCTCGTCCCGGGACAGGGTACAATGAGCAGTTCTTC. The V and J genes are TRBV20-1 and TRBJ2-1, with TRBD1 matching over 9 bases. The CDR3 is made up of 14 amino acids. Trimming removed 5 bases from V and 4 bases from J; junction bases left unmatched: 6. Per germline, CDR1 DFQATT and CDR2 SNEGSKA (reference sequence).

This clonotype was seen repeatedly, ten times or more. This chain joins TRBV7-9 and TRBJ2-3; D ambiguous. CDR1 is SEHNR, CDR2 FQNEAQ, per germline (reference sequence). The V gene lost 6 bases and the J gene lost 2 bases, with 6 bases spanning the gap. The CDR3 is 12 residues long. The CDR3 DNA reads as TGTGCCAGCAGTCCTACCACAGATACGCAGTATTTT. It specifies CASSPTTDTQYF.

This clonotype was counted once. This sequence joins TRBV29-1 and TRBJ2-1; D could derive from TRBD1 or TRBD2 (6 bases each). The J call may be faulty, since TRBJ2-7 better matches the DNA end. CDR3 length: 14 amino acids. Germline lookup yields CDR1 SQVTM and CDR2 ANQGSEA. The CDR3 here is CSVEFRGRDNEQYF. The CDR3 bases are TGCAGCGTTGAATTCCGGGGGCGCGACAATGAGCAGTACTTC.

This chain joins TRBV4-3 and TRBJ1-1; no clear D gene. Between the trimmed V and J ends, which lost 0 bases and 4 bases, there was a span of 6 bases. CDR1 LGHNA and CDR2 YSLEER come from the germline V gene. The CDR3 runs to 13 residues. The CDR3 spells CASSQDWGTEAFF. The CDR3 nucleotides read TGCGCCAGCAGCCAAGATTGGGGCACTGAAGCTTTCTTT.

V and J are TRBV7-3 and TRBJ2-1; TRBD2 is a possible D gene (5 bases). V lost 1 base, J lost 9 bases, and 19 bases lay in between. The CDR3 loop spans 16 amino acids. Germline values: CDR1 SGHTA, CDR2 FQGTGA. CDR3 in DNA: TGTGCCAGCAGCTTAAGTGGGAGCGGAACCGTCGTTGAGCAGTTCTTC. It codes for CASSLSGSGTVVEQFF.

This clonotype was seen a few times. An end of the junction does not agree with germline; a read error may underlie this. The V call is TRBV11-3, the J call TRBJ2-3; TRBD2 matches at 7 bases. Looked up from germline, CDR1 is SGHNT and CDR2 is YENEEA. CDR3 length: 15 residues. The CDR3 bases are TGTGCTAGCAGCTCGACCAGCGGGATTGGCGATACGCAGTATTTT. Translated, it gives CASSSTSGIGDTQYF.

The chain links TRBV28 to TRBJ2-7; 7 bases line up with TRBD1. The CDR3 covers 15 residues. Trimming cost V 2 bases and J 9 bases; bases outside gene matches: 13. The germline V gene has CDR1 MDHEN and CDR2 SYDVKM. The CDR3 DNA follows: TGTGCCAGCAGTTTAGGGGACAGTCGGGGTGGTACGCAGTACTTC. Its protein is CASSLGDSRGGTQYF.

The V and J genes are TRBV7-6 and TRBJ2-5; the D gene is possibly TRBD1 (5 bases). Trimming shortened V by 5 bases and J by 11 bases, and 12 bases separated the two germline ends. CDR1 is SGHVS, CDR2 FNYEAQ, per germline. This CDR3 is built from 11 residues. As DNA, the CDR3 is TGTGCCAGCAGCAGGGGCCATGAGCAGTACTTC. Its translation: CASSRGHEQYF.

The chain carries TRBV20-1 and TRBJ2-1, with TRBD1 matching over 9 bases. Germline CDR1 is DFQATT and CDR2 is SNEGSKA (reference sequence). The CDR3 extends over 13 amino acids. V lost 5 bases and J lost 7; bases outside the gene matches: 6. The CDR3 loop is CSAGPGQGNEQFF. The CDR3 DNA is TGCAGTGCTGGGCCGGGACAGGGAAATGAGCAGTTCTTC.

This chain links TRBV12-3 or TRBV12-4 with TRBJ1-6; maybe TRBD1 (5 bases). Trimming removed 0 bases from V and 9 bases from J, with 15 bases in between. CDR3 length equals 16 residues. CDR3 amino acids: CASSLADTVIGSPLHF. The CDR3 DNA sequence: TGTGCCAGCAGTTTAGCGGACACCGTCATTGGTTCACCCCTCCACTTT.

The rearrangement links TRBV27 to TRBJ2-7; 7 nucleotides agree with TRBD2. The ends lost 5 bases at V and 2 bases at J; junction bases unmatched: 6. Germline V gene data show CDR1 as MNHEY and CDR2 as SMNVEV (reference sequence). The CDR3 runs 14 residues. The CDR3 DNA is TGTGCCAGCAGTCCCGGGACTATCCCCTACGAGCAGTACTTC. Translation gives CASSPGTIPYEQYF.

This sequence joins TRBV5-5 and TRBJ2-7, with 10 nucleotides matching TRBD2. Germline V gene sequence: CDR1 SGHKS, CDR2 YYEKEE (reference sequence). The CDR3 has 15 amino acids. Trimming cost V 4 bases and J 2 bases; bases outside gene matches: 6. This CDR3 reads CASSHPSGRTYEQYF. DNA of the CDR3: TGTGCCAGCAGCCATCCTAGCGGGAGAACCTACGAGCAGTACTTC. Complete variable domain (other parts from reference TRBV5-5 and TRBJ2-7): DAGVTQSPTHLIKTRGQQVTLRCSPISGHKSVSWYQQVLGQGPQFIFQYYEKEERGRGNFPDRFSARQFPNYSSELNVNALLLGDSALYLCASSHPSGRTYEQYFGPGTRLTVT.

The chain's CDR3 is CASSPSRGPQETQYF. In DNA, the CDR3 is TGTGCCAGCAGCCCCAGCCGGGGTCCCCAAGAGACCCAGTACTTC. The chain is built from TRBV7-3 and TRBJ2-5; maybe TRBD2 (5 bases). V gave up 5 bases and J gave up 1 base, with 14 bases separating them. This CDR3 has 15 residues. Germline CDR1 is SGHTA and CDR2 is FQGTGA.

This clonotype was observed a handful of times. In DNA form, the CDR3 reads TGCAGTGCTAGATCCCGGACAGAGTCGAACACTGAAGCTTTCTTT. It yields the protein CSARSRTESNTEAFF. This chain connects TRBV20-1 to TRBJ1-1; possible D gene TRBD1, 6 bases. V was clipped by 2 bases and J by 1 base, with 14 bases between them. Germline CDR1 is DFQATT and CDR2 is SNEGSKA (reference sequence). The CDR3 runs to 15 residues.

The rearrangement joins TRBV20-1 to TRBJ1-5; D ambiguous. The CDR3 spans 14 residues. The germline V and J ends were trimmed by 6 bases and 0 bases, with 12 bases remaining between them. In germline, CDR1 is DFQATT, CDR2 SNEGSKA (reference sequence). CDR3 coding DNA: TGCAGTGCCTCGCCCTGGCCTAGCAATCAGCCCCAGCATTTT. Translated: CSASPWPSNQPQHF.

V usage is TRBV5-1 and J usage is TRBJ1-1; TRBD1 aligns across 10 bases. V was pared by 4 bases and J by 0 bases, with 6 bases of the junction left unmatched. Germline V CDR1 and CDR2: SGHRS, YFSETQ. CDR3 length: 16 amino acids. The CDR3 here is CASSGKTGGMNTEAFF. Written as DNA, the CDR3 is TGCGCCAGCAGCGGGAAGACAGGGGGCATGAACACTGAAGCTTTCTTT.

The chain recombines TRBV3-1 with TRBJ2-5; TRBD2 matches 7 bases. The V segment lost 4 bases and the J segment 2 bases; nucleotides outside the gene matches: 4. The germline V gene has CDR1 LGHDT and CDR2 YNNKEL (reference sequence). CDR3 length: 14 amino acids. The CDR3 protein is CASSRTGGQETQYF. For the CDR3, the DNA is TGTGCCAGCAGCCGGACCGGGGGGCAAGAGACCCAGTACTTC.

V and J are TRBV20-1 and TRBJ1-5, with 8 bases aligning to TRBD1. Looked up from germline, CDR1 is DFQATT and CDR2 is SNEGSKA (reference sequence). CDR3 length: 15 amino acids. J was trimmed by 7 bases and V by 6 bases; bases with no gene match: 14. The CDR3 loop is CSAMGQERIRQPQHF. The CDR3 nucleotides read TGCAGTGCCATGGGACAGGAGAGGATCAGGCAGCCCCAGCATTTT.

V usage is TRBV28 and J usage is TRBJ2-5, with D maybe TRBD1 (5 bases). V was pared by 1 base and J by 2 bases, with 11 bases between. Germline V gene lookup returns CDR1 MDHEN and CDR2 SYDVKM. The CDR3 consists of 15 residues. CDR3 sequence: CASSLLGENQETQYF. CDR3 coding DNA: TGTGCCAGCAGTTTATTAGGGGAAAATCAAGAGACCCAGTACTTC.

The V call is TRBV18, the J call TRBJ2-2; D is undetermined. This CDR3 is 14 amino acids long. Trimming took off 2 bases at V and 2 bases at J, with 6 bases between the two ends. The germline CDR1 and CDR2 sequences are KGHSH and LQKENI. CDR3: CASSPARNTGELFF. The CDR3 DNA follows: TGTGCCAGCTCACCAGCCAGAAACACCGGGGAGCTGTTTTTT.

V is TRBV18 and J is TRBJ1-2; D gene unclear. The germline V and J ends were trimmed by 1 base and 0 bases, with 9 bases remaining between them. CDR1 is KGHSH, CDR2 LQKENI, per germline. This CDR3 spans 15 amino acids. The CDR3 bases are TGTGCCAGCTCACCACAGCAAACTTCTAACTATGGCTACACCTTC. Translating gives CASSPQQTSNYGYTF.

This sequence joins TRBV7-2 and TRBJ2-7; D might be TRBD1 (5 bases). Trimming left V 5 bases short and J 7 bases short, with 15 bases between. The CDR3 contains 13 residues. Germline V gene data show CDR1 as SGHTA and CDR2 as FQGNSA. CDR3 DNA: TGTGCCAGCAGCCCCTGGACACTTAGGGAGCAGTACTTC. As protein: CASSPWTLREQYF.

This sequence joins TRBV7-2 and TRBJ2-7, with D possibly being TRBD1 or TRBD2 (5 bases each). The length of the CDR3 is 14 residues. Germline-derived CDR1 and CDR2 are SGHTA and FQGNSA. Deletions cut 5 bases from V and 7 bases from J, with 18 bases between. The CDR3 is CASSPRRDLNEQYF. In DNA form, the CDR3 reads TGTGCCAGCAGCCCCCGACGGGACCTCAATGAGCAGTACTTC.

The V call is TRBV20-1, the J call TRBJ2-7; D is possibly TRBD1 (6 bases). Germline values: CDR1 DFQATT, CDR2 SNEGSKA (reference sequence). This CDR3 contains 15 residues. Trimming stripped 4 bases from V and 0 bases from J, with 16 bases between. CDR3 DNA sequence: TGCAGTGCTATTCTAGGCCAGGGGAGCTCCTACGAGCAGTACTTC. Translating it yields CSAILGQGSSYEQYF.

The CDR3 DNA reads TGTGCCAGCTCTTCGACTAGCGGGAGGGGGTACAATGAGCAGTTCTTC. It is translated as CASSSTSGRGYNEQFF. The chain joins TRBV25-1 to TRBJ2-1; TRBD2 agrees at 14 bases. The germline V gene encodes CDR1 MGHDK and CDR2 SYGVNS. J lost 4 bases, V lost 8 bases, and 7 bases had no gene match. The CDR3 runs 16 residues.

The chain combines TRBV28 with TRBJ2-7; D might be TRBD1 or TRBD2, each matching 5 bases. V gave up 6 bases and J gave up 6 bases, with 18 bases separating them. CDR1 MDHEN and CDR2 SYDVKM come from the germline V gene. This CDR3 spans 14 amino acids. In nucleotides, the CDR3 is TGTGCCAGCAGGAAGCCGGGAACCCAGGGCGAGCAGTACTTC. Its translation: CASRKPGTQGEQYF.

The chain carries TRBV6-2 or TRBV6-3 and TRBJ2-5; 12 bases line up with TRBD2. V dropped 2 bases and J dropped 5; count of bases not matched to a gene: 6. The CDR3 covers 16 residues. Germline assignment: CDR1 MNHEY and CDR2 SVGEGT. This chain's CDR3 is CASSYPETSGSETQYF. CDR3 DNA sequence: TGTGCCAGCAGTTACCCGGAGACTAGCGGGAGTGAGACCCAGTACTTC.